The T cell receptor (beta chain) under discussion was sequenced for a study of blood T cell repertoires in COVID-19. Study background: The cDNA or gDNA used as material had been derived from T cells, B-cell-depleted T cells, or PBMCs.

Trimming removed 7 bases from V and 1 base from J, with 10 bases in between. Germline V gene data show CDR1 as MNHEY and CDR2 as SMNVEV (reference sequence). The CDR3 spans 13 residues. Clones were read by immunoSEQ multiplex PCR, and TCRdb kept only the in-frame ones, dropping some. The sample holds around 340,000 clones, roughly 90% seen once. This clone has a single count. The origin of this receptor is an older woman with COVID-19, enrolled during active disease. The chain carries TRBV27 and TRBJ2-5; maybe TRBD1 (6 bases). The material sequenced was peripheral blood. This CDR3 is CASKTGTQETQYF. In nucleotides, the CDR3 is TGTGCCAGCAAAACAGGGACCCAAGAGACCCAGTACTTC.